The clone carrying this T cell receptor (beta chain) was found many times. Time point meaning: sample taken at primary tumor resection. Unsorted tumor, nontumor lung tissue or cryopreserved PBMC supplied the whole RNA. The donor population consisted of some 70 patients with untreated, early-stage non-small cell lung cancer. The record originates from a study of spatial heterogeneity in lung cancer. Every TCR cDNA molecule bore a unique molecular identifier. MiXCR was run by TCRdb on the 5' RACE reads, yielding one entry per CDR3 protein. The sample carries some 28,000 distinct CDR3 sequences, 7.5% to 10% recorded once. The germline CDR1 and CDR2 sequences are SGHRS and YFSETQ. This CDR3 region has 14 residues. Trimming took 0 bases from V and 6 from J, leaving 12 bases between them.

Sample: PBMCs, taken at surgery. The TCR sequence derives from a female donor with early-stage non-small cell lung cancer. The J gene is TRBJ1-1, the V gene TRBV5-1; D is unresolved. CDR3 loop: CASSLAVGRPEAFF. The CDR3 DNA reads TGCGCCAGCAGCTTGGCGGTCGGCAGGCCTGAAGCTTTCTTT.